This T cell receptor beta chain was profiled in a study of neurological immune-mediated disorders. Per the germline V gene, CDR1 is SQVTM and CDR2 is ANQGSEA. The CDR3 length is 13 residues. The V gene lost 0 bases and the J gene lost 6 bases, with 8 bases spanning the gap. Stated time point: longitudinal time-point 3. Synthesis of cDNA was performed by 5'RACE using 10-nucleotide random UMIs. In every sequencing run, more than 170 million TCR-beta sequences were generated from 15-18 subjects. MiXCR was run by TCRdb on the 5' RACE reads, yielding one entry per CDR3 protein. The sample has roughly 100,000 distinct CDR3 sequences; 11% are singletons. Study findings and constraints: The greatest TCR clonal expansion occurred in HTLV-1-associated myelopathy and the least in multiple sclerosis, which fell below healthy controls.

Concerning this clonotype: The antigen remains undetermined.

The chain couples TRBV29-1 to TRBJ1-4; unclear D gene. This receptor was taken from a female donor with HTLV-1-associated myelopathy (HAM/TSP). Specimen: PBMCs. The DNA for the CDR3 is TGCAGCGTTGAAGACCGGACGGATGAAAAACTGTTTTTT. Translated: CSVEDRTDEKLFF.